The rows below give T cell receptor beta chains drawn from one sample of a study of T cells and Merkel cell carcinoma outcomes. Data came from immunoSEQ multiplex PCR; TCRdb stores just in-frame clones and leaves some out. Among roughly 6,400 clones listed, roughly 77% were seen once. Specimen: tumor tissue from Merkel cell carcinoma. The receptor set was obtained from a human donor with Merkel cell carcinoma. Some clones in this sample may be carry-over from other donors' samples. The CDR3 runs from the conserved cysteine through the conserved F or W. Each record gives: J gene, CDR3 length, clone size, V gene, D gene, CDR3 DNA, CDR3 protein. A D gene is named only where the DNA matches it firmly. Clone size is shown for a subset of rows, as once, few, many or a class of expanded clone.

J gene: TRBJ1-2
CDR3 length: 15
clone size: .
V gene: TRBV9
D gene: TRBD1
CDR3 DNA: TGTGCCAGCAGTTTGACAGGGGAGGCAAGCTATGGCTACACCTTC
CDR3 protein: CASSLTGEASYGYTF

J gene: TRBJ1-1
CDR3 length: 13
clone size: .
V gene: TRBV7-9
D gene: TRBD1
CDR3 DNA: TGTGCCAGCAGCTCAGGACAGGGGACTGAAGCTTTCTTT
CDR3 protein: CASSSGQGTEAFF

J gene: TRBJ2-1
CDR3 length: 15
clone size: .
V gene: TRBV28
D gene: TRBD2
CDR3 DNA: TGTGCCAGCAGTTTGGGTCAGCGGGAGCTAACTAAGCAGTTCTTC
CDR3 protein: CASSLGQRELTKQFF

J gene: TRBJ1-1
CDR3 length: 15
clone size: .
V gene: TRBV19
D gene: .
CDR3 DNA: TGTGCCAGTAGTACGGGGGAGTATGTGAACACTGAAGCTTTCTTT
CDR3 protein: CASSTGEYVNTEAFF

J gene: TRBJ2-3
CDR3 length: 15
clone size: .
V gene: TRBV29-1
D gene: TRBD1
CDR3 DNA: TGCAGCGTTGGAACGGACCGGACAGGGCGGGATACGCAGTATTTT
CDR3 protein: CSVGTDRTGRDTQYF

J gene: TRBJ1-2
CDR3 length: 15
clone size: .
V gene: TRBV4-2
D gene: TRBD1
CDR3 DNA: TGTGCCAGCAGACTTCCGGGACAGGAGAACTATGGCTACACCTTC
CDR3 protein: CASRLPGQENYGYTF

J gene: TRBJ2-2
CDR3 length: 14
clone size: few
V gene: TRBV27
D gene: .
CDR3 DNA: TGTGCCAGCAGTCAAGGACGGAGCACCGGGGAGCTGTTTTTT
CDR3 protein: CASSQGRSTGELFF

J gene: TRBJ2-7
CDR3 length: 15
clone size: few
V gene: TRBV7-2
D gene: TRBD2
CDR3 DNA: TGTGCCAGCAGCAGCATAGCGGGAGTAACCTACGAGCAGTACTTC
CDR3 protein: CASSSIAGVTYEQYF

J gene: TRBJ1-1
CDR3 length: 13
clone size: .
V gene: TRBV5-1
D gene: .
CDR3 DNA: TGCGCCAGCAGCTTGGGAATGAACACTGAAGCTTTCTTT
CDR3 protein: CASSLGMNTEAFF

J gene: TRBJ2-6
CDR3 length: 21
clone size: .
V gene: TRBV4-2
D gene: .
CDR3 DNA: TGTGCCAGCAGCCAAGTAATTTACTGGCAGGGGTCTCTCGCTGGGGCCAACGTCCTGACTTTC
CDR3 protein: CASSQVIYWQGSLAGANVLTF

J gene: TRBJ1-1
CDR3 length: 13
clone size: .
V gene: TRBV5-1
D gene: .
CDR3 DNA: TGCGCCAGCTTCGGAGGGGAGAACACTGAAGCTTTCTTT
CDR3 protein: CASFGGENTEAFF

J gene: TRBJ1-1
CDR3 length: 13
clone size: .
V gene: TRBV10-3
D gene: .
CDR3 DNA: TGTGCCATCAGTGAAGGGGAAAATACTGAAGCTTTCTTT
CDR3 protein: CAISEGENTEAFF

J gene: TRBJ2-2
CDR3 length: 15
clone size: .
V gene: TRBV29-1
D gene: .
CDR3 DNA: TGCAGCGTCCACCCGAGTGGCGGGAACACCGGGGAGCTGTTTTTT
CDR3 protein: CSVHPSGGNTGELFF

J gene: TRBJ2-1
CDR3 length: 14
clone size: once
V gene: TRBV13
D gene: .
CDR3 DNA: TGTGCCAGCAGCTTTAGAGGACCCTACAATGAGCAGTTCTTC
CDR3 protein: CASSFRGPYNEQFF

J gene: TRBJ1-1
CDR3 length: 13
clone size: .
V gene: TRBV5-5
D gene: .
CDR3 DNA: TGTGCCAGCAGCCGGGACTTGAACACTGAAGCTTTCTTT
CDR3 protein: CASSRDLNTEAFF

J gene: TRBJ2-7
CDR3 length: 14
clone size: .
V gene: TRBV18
D gene: TRBD2
CDR3 DNA: TGTGCCAGCTCACCTACTAGCGGGAGCTACGAGCAGTACTTC
CDR3 protein: CASSPTSGSYEQYF

J gene: TRBJ2-3
CDR3 length: 14
clone size: .
V gene: TRBV6-4
D gene: .
CDR3 DNA: TGTGCCAGTCCCGCCGAGGGCACCACAGATACGCAGTATTTT
CDR3 protein: CASPAEGTTDTQYF

J gene: TRBJ2-4
CDR3 length: 11
clone size: .
V gene: TRBV2
D gene: .
CDR3 DNA: TGTGCCAGCAGTCCGGAGAACATTCAGTACTTC
CDR3 protein: CASSPENIQYF

J gene: TRBJ2-7
CDR3 length: 17
clone size: .
V gene: TRBV5-1
D gene: TRBD2
CDR3 DNA: TGCGCCAGCAGCTTGGATGGTAGCGGGAGGTCAAGCTACGAGCAGTACTTC
CDR3 protein: CASSLDGSGRSSYEQYF

J gene: TRBJ1-5
CDR3 length: 16
clone size: .
V gene: TRBV25-1
D gene: .
CDR3 DNA: TGTGCCAGCAGTGAATCCCAGATACATAGCAATCAGCCCCAGCATTTT
CDR3 protein: CASSESQIHSNQPQHF

J gene: TRBJ2-3
CDR3 length: 16
clone size: .
V gene: TRBV6-1
D gene: .
CDR3 DNA: TGTGCCAGCAGTGCGGACACCCCCTTTCCCACAGATACGCAGTATTTT
CDR3 protein: CASSADTPFPTDTQYF

J gene: TRBJ2-4
CDR3 length: 12
clone size: .
V gene: TRBV14
D gene: .
CDR3 DNA: TGTGCCAGCAGCCAGAGGGCGGACATTCAGTACTTC
CDR3 protein: CASSQRADIQYF

J gene: TRBJ2-5
CDR3 length: 12
clone size: .
V gene: TRBV5-5
D gene: .
CDR3 DNA: TGTGCCAGCAGTCTGACAGAAGAGACCCAGTACTTC
CDR3 protein: CASSLTEETQYF

J gene: TRBJ2-2
CDR3 length: 17
clone size: .
V gene: TRBV5-1
D gene: TRBD1
CDR3 DNA: TGCGCCAGCAGCTTGGACCCGGACAGGGCGGACACCGGGGAGCTGTTTTTT
CDR3 protein: CASSLDPDRADTGELFF

J gene: TRBJ2-3
CDR3 length: 16
clone size: .
V gene: TRBV5-1
D gene: TRBD2
CDR3 DNA: TGCGCCAGCAGCGGAAGGACTAGCGGGTTCACAGATACGCAGTATTTT
CDR3 protein: CASSGRTSGFTDTQYF

J gene: TRBJ2-1
CDR3 length: 14
clone size: .
V gene: TRBV6-5
D gene: TRBD2
CDR3 DNA: TGTGCCAGCAGTGAGGGACTAGCGAAGGGAGAGCAGTTCTTC
CDR3 protein: CASSEGLAKGEQFF

J gene: TRBJ2-7
CDR3 length: 17
clone size: .
V gene: TRBV7-2
D gene: TRBD2
CDR3 DNA: TGTGCCAGCAGCTCCTTCCCCCGGGGCGGGAGGTCGTACGAGCAGTACTTC
CDR3 protein: CASSSFPRGGRSYEQYF

J gene: TRBJ2-7
CDR3 length: 15
clone size: once
V gene: TRBV7-2
D gene: TRBD1
CDR3 DNA: TGTGCCAGCAGCTTTCAGGCAGGGGGTTGGGACGAGCAGTACTTC
CDR3 protein: CASSFQAGGWDEQYF

J gene: TRBJ1-5
CDR3 length: 16
clone size: .
V gene: TRBV19
D gene: TRBD1
CDR3 DNA: TGTGCCAGTAGATGGGGTACAGGGGACAGCAATCAGCCCCAGCATTTT
CDR3 protein: CASRWGTGDSNQPQHF

J gene: TRBJ1-1
CDR3 length: 17
clone size: .
V gene: TRBV27
D gene: .
CDR3 DNA: TGTGCCAGCAGTTTTGGGCAGCCGGTAGAGGGAAGGACTGAAGCTTTCTTT
CDR3 protein: CASSFGQPVEGRTEAFF

J gene: TRBJ1-5
CDR3 length: 18
clone size: .
V gene: TRBV19
D gene: .
CDR3 DNA: TGTGCCAGTAGTATAGAATATGCGGGCAGGGGCGGCAATCAGCCCCAGCATTTT
CDR3 protein: CASSIEYAGRGGNQPQHF

J gene: TRBJ2-5
CDR3 length: 16
clone size: .
V gene: TRBV28
D gene: .
CDR3 DNA: TGTGCCAGCAGACCCCTGGGTCAGGCTGGTGGGATGACCCAGTACTTC
CDR3 protein: CASRPLGQAGGMTQYF

J gene: TRBJ2-7
CDR3 length: 16
clone size: .
V gene: TRBV11-2
D gene: TRBD2
CDR3 DNA: TGTGCCAGCAGTAGTACCCTCTTAAGCGGGAGCTACGAGCAGTACTTC
CDR3 protein: CASSSTLLSGSYEQYF

J gene: TRBJ2-3
CDR3 length: 16
clone size: .
V gene: TRBV5-1
D gene: TRBD1
CDR3 DNA: TGCGCCAGCACAGGGAGGGACAGGGGAGGCACAGATACGCAGTATTTT
CDR3 protein: CASTGRDRGGTDTQYF

J gene: TRBJ1-2
CDR3 length: 18
clone size: .
V gene: TRBV9
D gene: .
CDR3 DNA: TGTGCCAGCAGCGTAGATATAGGGGCCCAGGTATACGGCTATGGCTACACCTTC
CDR3 protein: CASSVDIGAQVYGYGYTF

J gene: TRBJ2-7
CDR3 length: 14
clone size: .
V gene: TRBV19
D gene: .
CDR3 DNA: TGTGCCAGTAACCGGGGCGGCACCTCCTACGAGCAGTACTTC
CDR3 protein: CASNRGGTSYEQYF

J gene: TRBJ2-1
CDR3 length: 12
clone size: .
V gene: TRBV6-1
D gene: .
CDR3 DNA: TGTGCCAGCAGTGTCCAGGGTAATGAGCAGTTCTTC
CDR3 protein: CASSVQGNEQFF

J gene: TRBJ1-3
CDR3 length: 15
clone size: once
V gene: TRBV7-9
D gene: .
CDR3 DNA: TGTGCCAGCAGCTTAATTCAGCCCTCTGGAAACACCATATATTTT
CDR3 protein: CASSLIQPSGNTIYF

J gene: TRBJ2-2
CDR3 length: 12
clone size: few
V gene: TRBV6-5
D gene: .
CDR3 DNA: TGTGCCAGCAGTGGGTTCGGGGGGGAGCTGTTTTTT
CDR3 protein: CASSGFGGELFF

J gene: TRBJ1-5
CDR3 length: 13
clone size: .
V gene: TRBV25-1
D gene: .
CDR3 DNA: TGTGCCAGCAGTGAAGGTGGCATTCAGCCCCAGCATTTT
CDR3 protein: CASSEGGIQPQHF

J gene: TRBJ2-7
CDR3 length: 11
clone size: .
V gene: TRBV28
D gene: .
CDR3 DNA: TGTGCCAGCAAAAGTGACTACGAGCAGTACTTC
CDR3 protein: CASKSDYEQYF

J gene: TRBJ2-2
CDR3 length: 15
clone size: .
V gene: TRBV5-4
D gene: TRBD2
CDR3 DNA: TGTGCCAGCAGCTTGGGACTAGCGGCCACCGGGGAGCTGTTTTTT
CDR3 protein: CASSLGLAATGELFF

J gene: TRBJ1-2
CDR3 length: 13
clone size: .
V gene: TRBV5-1
D gene: .
CDR3 DNA: TGCGCCAGCAGCCAAAAGGGGGACTATGGCTACACCTTC
CDR3 protein: CASSQKGDYGYTF

J gene: TRBJ1-4
CDR3 length: 14
clone size: .
V gene: TRBV27
D gene: .
CDR3 DNA: TGTGCCAGCAGTGTGTCACGTGGTAATGAAAAACTGTTTTTT
CDR3 protein: CASSVSRGNEKLFF

J gene: TRBJ1-1
CDR3 length: 15
clone size: once
V gene: TRBV2
D gene: TRBD1
CDR3 DNA: TGTGCCAGCAGGGGGACAGGGGGCGCGGACACTGAAGCTTTCTTT
CDR3 protein: CASRGTGGADTEAFF

J gene: TRBJ2-2
CDR3 length: 16
clone size: .
V gene: TRBV28
D gene: .
CDR3 DNA: TGTGCCAGCAGTCCTAGGATAATCGCGAACACCGGGGAGCTGTTTTTT
CDR3 protein: CASSPRIIANTGELFF

J gene: TRBJ2-7
CDR3 length: 13
clone size: .
V gene: TRBV29-1
D gene: TRBD1
CDR3 DNA: TGCAGCGTTGGGGGGACAGAGATGGGCGAGCAGTACTTC
CDR3 protein: CSVGGTEMGEQYF

J gene: TRBJ2-6
CDR3 length: 18
clone size: .
V gene: TRBV7-6
D gene: .
CDR3 DNA: TGTGCCAGCAGCCCAACCCGGACGGATTCCTCTGGGGCCAACGTCCTGACTTTC
CDR3 protein: CASSPTRTDSSGANVLTF

J gene: TRBJ1-1
CDR3 length: 14
clone size: once
V gene: TRBV4-1
D gene: .
CDR3 DNA: TGCGCCAGCAGCCAAGTGGGCAGGGCGGCTGAAGCTTTCTTT
CDR3 protein: CASSQVGRAAEAFF

J gene: TRBJ2-5
CDR3 length: 13
clone size: .
V gene: TRBV29-1
D gene: .
CDR3 DNA: TGCAGCGTTGGACGGGAGTGGGGAGAGACCCAGTACTTC
CDR3 protein: CSVGREWGETQYF

J gene: TRBJ2-3
CDR3 length: 15
clone size: few
V gene: TRBV7-8
D gene: TRBD2
CDR3 DNA: TGTGCCAGCAGCCTGACTAGCGGGTCCACAGATACGCAGTATTTT
CDR3 protein: CASSLTSGSTDTQYF

J gene: TRBJ2-3
CDR3 length: 15
clone size: .
V gene: TRBV7-9
D gene: .
CDR3 DNA: TGTGCCAGCAGCTCCGCAAGTGGTTGGGCAGATACGCAGTATTTT
CDR3 protein: CASSSASGWADTQYF

J gene: TRBJ2-1
CDR3 length: 14
clone size: .
V gene: TRBV30
D gene: .
CDR3 DNA: TGTGCCTGGAGTGCTTCTTTCTCCTACAATGAGCAGTTCTTC
CDR3 protein: CAWSASFSYNEQFF